This TCR beta chain stems from a study of T cells in Graves' hyperthyroidism and ophthalmopathy. Study-wide results and limits: In the blood, most expanded thyroid clonotypes above 0.001 appeared as well.

The source material, RNA transcripts, was used to amplify TCR beta CDR3 regions. Using the HTBI primer set, a first-round RT-PCR was run on the TCR CDR3. MiXCR, applied by TCRdb to the multiplex PCR reads, yields one record per CDR3 protein. The table records about 610,000 distinct CDR3 sequences, roughly 14% of them present only once. This clonotype was counted at least ten times. Its antigen is undetermined. The sample was blood. The sequence was collected from a woman aged 40 to 50 with Graves' ophthalmopathy.

In nucleotides, the CDR3 is TGTGCCAGCAGCGACCCTGGGTCTGGGGCCAACGTCCTGACTTTC. The encoded protein is CASSDPGSGANVLTF. The J gene is TRBJ2-6, the V gene TRBV9; D not certain. This CDR3 region has 15 residues. CDR1 is SGDLS, CDR2 YYNGEE, per germline. V was cut by 3 bases and J by 1 base, with 8 bases left in between.